The clone carrying this T cell receptor beta chain was observed many times. Its matching antigen is unknown. The V gene's germline CDR1 is SGHRS and CDR2 YFSETQ. The length of the CDR3 is 15 residues. The ends were cut back, 2 bases at V and 0 bases at J, with 9 bases in the middle. The data stem from a study of read filtering for tumor transcriptome and immune sequencing. Notes on the study in general: This fraction held mixed bone marrow immune cells after CD138-negative sorting.

Molecular barcoded adaptors covering alpha/delta and beta/gamma chains were used on roughly 400 ng RNA. TCRdb reprocessed the reads via MiXCR and lists one record per CDR3 protein. The sample carries about 35,000 distinct CDR3 sequences, roughly 13% recorded once. Source material: a population of CD138-negative cells sorted from bone marrow. The clonotype originates from a donor older than 35 with multiple myeloma. The rearrangement joins TRBV5-1 to TRBJ1-5, with D possibly being TRBD1 (6 bases). The CDR3 nucleotides read TGCGCCAGCAGCTTCGGGGGCCATAGCAATCAGCCCCAGCATTTT. As protein: CASSFGGHSNQPQHF.